This TCR beta chain is from a study of cytomegalovirus exposure and HLA in healthy donors. Points from the study as a whole: Rarity held for most TCR sequences, but there were some public TCRs that occurred in many donors.

The length of the CDR3 is 13 residues. Germline CDR1 SNHLY, CDR2 FYNNEI. V lost 8 bases to trimming and J lost 4 bases, with 12 bases between them. Assay used: immunoSEQ multiplex PCR; TCRdb lists only in-frame clones, some missing. Of more than 45,000 clones detected, about 91% appear once; the ten largest clones hold over 2%. On this clone: Antigen: not known.

The source material was PBMCs. This chain connects TRBV2 to TRBJ2-1; D possibly corresponds to TRBD1 (6 bases). This TCR came from a woman in her twenties or thirties in good health and CMV-seronegative. CDR3 sequence (DNA): TGTGCCAGCCAGGGGCGCGGGTACAATGAGCAGTTCTTC. Translating it yields CASQGRGYNEQFF.